The 16 T cell receptor beta chains below all came from one sample that was sequenced in a study of shared clonotypes between healthy human individuals. Profiled with immunoSEQ multiplex PCR; TCRdb holds only in-frame clones, not every one. The table records roughly 720,000 clones, 90% of them present only once. The source material was memory CD8+ T cells from PBMCs. Described subset: CD45RO+ cells pooled with CCR7-negative TemRA cells. Every receptor here comes from a man younger than 30 in good health. Some clones in this sample may be carry-over from other donors' samples.

The gene calls are TRBV11-2 and TRBJ2-2; tentative D call: TRBD2 (5 bases). In germline, CDR1 is SGHAT, CDR2 FQNNGV. The V gene lost 4 bases and the J gene lost 3 bases, with 18 bases spanning the gap. CDR3 length: 17 residues. The CDR3 loop reads CASSSHVAYSYTGELFF. DNA of the CDR3: TGTGCCAGCAGCTCGCATGTAGCGTACTCATACACCGGGGAGCTGTTTTTT.

This chain links TRBV7-9 with TRBJ1-2; D is uncertain. CDR3 length equals 15 residues. Germline V gene data show CDR1 as SEHNR and CDR2 as FQNEAQ (reference sequence). V was trimmed by 5 bases and J by 12 bases, leaving 25 bases between them. The CDR3 protein is CASSPTDLAVKWDTF. CDR3 in DNA: TGTGCCAGCAGCCCAACGGACCTCGCGGTAAAGTGGGACACCTTC. Variable domain in full (rest from reference TRBV7-9 and TRBJ1-2): DTGVSQNPRHKITKRGQNVTFRCDPISEHNRLYWYRQTLGQGPEFLTYFQNEAQLEKSRLLSDRFSAERPKGSFSTLEIQRTEQGDSAMYLCASSPTDLAVKWDTFGSGTRLTVV.

The genes are TRBV18 and TRBJ2-7; D is tentatively TRBD1 or TRBD2 (6 bases each). V was shortened by 4 bases and J by 7 bases, with 17 bases between the two germline ends. The CDR3 runs to 14 residues. CDR1 KGHSH and CDR2 LQKENI come from the germline V gene. The DNA of the CDR3 is TGTGCCAGCTCACACCCAACGGGGGCTGGGGAGCAGTACTTC. This gives the protein CASSHPTGAGEQYF.

The chain joins TRBV7-6 to TRBJ2-2, with 12 nucleotides matching TRBD2. Losses at the gene ends were 2 bases for V and 7 bases for J; bases not matched to a gene: 5. The CDR3 length is 16 residues. Germline CDR1 reads SGHVS; CDR2 reads FNYEAQ. CDR3 nucleotide sequence: TGTGCCAGCAGCTTACCTAGCGGGAGGGGTATCGGGGAGCTGTTTTTT. It encodes CASSLPSGRGIGELFF. The full variable domain, its missing parts supplied by reference TRBV7-6 and TRBJ2-2, is GAGVSQSPRYKVTKRGQDVALRCDPISGHVSLYWYRQALGQGPEFLTYFNYEAQQDKSGLPNDRFSAERPEGSISTLTIQRTEQRDSAMYRCASSLPSGRGIGELFFGEGSRLTVL.

V and J are TRBV7-9 and TRBJ2-7; D may be TRBD1 or TRBD2 (5 bases each). V lost 5 bases and J lost 2, with 13 bases in between. There are 14 residues in the CDR3. Germline V gene data show CDR1 as SEHNR and CDR2 as FQNEAQ (reference sequence). CDR3 protein: CASSQPGTPYEQYF. CDR3 sequence (DNA): TGTGCCAGCAGCCAGCCCGGGACCCCCTACGAGCAGTACTTC. The full variable domain, with the rest looked up from reference TRBV7-9 and TRBJ2-7, is DTGVSQNPRHKITKRGQNVTFRCDPISEHNRLYWYRQTLGQGPEFLTYFQNEAQLEKSRLLSDRFSAERPKGSFSTLEIQRTEQGDSAMYLCASSQPGTPYEQYFGPGTRLTVT.

This chain connects TRBV7-6 to TRBJ1-4, with a weak D call TRBD1 (6 bases). CDR1 is SGHVS, CDR2 FNYEAQ, per germline. V was pared by 0 bases and J by 5 bases, with 19 bases between. The length of the CDR3 is 18 residues. CDR3 loop: CASSLARLRGAVNEKLFF. Here the CDR3 DNA reads TGTGCCAGCAGCTTAGCGCGATTACGGGGGGCGGTGAATGAAAAACTGTTTTTT.

The rearrangement links TRBV2 to TRBJ1-1; the match to TRBD1 covers 12 bases. V shed 5 bases, J shed 3 bases, and the junction held 13 bases outside the gene matches. The CDR3 consists of 18 residues. Germline assignment: CDR1 SNHLY and CDR2 FYNNEI. CDR3 DNA sequence: TGTGCCAGCAGTCCAAGCCTTAGGGACAGGGGGCTGTACACTGAAGCTTTCTTT. Its protein product is CASSPSLRDRGLYTEAFF.

The gene calls are TRBV25-1 and TRBJ2-7; D not certain. CDR3 length: 13 residues. V lost 0 bases and J lost 5, with 8 bases in between. The germline gives CDR1 MGHDK, CDR2 SYGVNS. CDR3 DNA sequence: TGTGCCAGCAGTGAATATGGTAGGGACGAGCAGTACTTC. Protein sequence: CASSEYGRDEQYF.

The chain links TRBV4-1 to TRBJ1-1; D not certain. This CDR3 is built from 14 residues. V was shortened by 2 bases and J by 1 base, with 8 bases between the two germline ends. CDR1 is MGHRA and CDR2 is YSYEKL in the germline V gene. The DNA for the CDR3 is TGCGCCAGCAGCCAACAACGAACGAACACTGAAGCTTTCTTT. Protein sequence: CASSQQRTNTEAFF.

This rearrangement joins TRBV7-6 to TRBJ2-7, with TRBD2 matching over 10 bases. V trimming: 1 base; J trimming: 4 bases; junction bases outside the gene matches: 7. Germline V CDR1 and CDR2: SGHVS, FNYEAQ. The CDR3 length is 16 residues. The CDR3 protein is CASSLGPSGRSYEQYF. The CDR3 DNA reads TGTGCCAGCAGCTTAGGCCCTAGCGGGAGATCGTACGAGCAGTACTTC.

This clone is a singleton in its sample. The chain uses TRBV9 and TRBJ2-3; 8 positions match TRBD1. The J segment lost 6 bases and the V segment lost 0 bases, leaving 6 bases of the junction unmatched. CDR3 length: 15 amino acids. Germline V gene data show CDR1 as SGDLS and CDR2 as YYNGEE. CDR3 loop: CASSVGDRGVDTQYF. The CDR3 DNA reads TGTGCCAGCAGCGTAGGAGACAGGGGAGTGGATACGCAGTATTTT.

This clone has a single count. The rearrangement links TRBV27 to TRBJ1-2, with a weak D call TRBD1 (5 bases). V was pared by 3 bases and J by 6 bases, with 17 bases between. CDR1 is MNHEY and CDR2 is SMNVEV in the germline V gene (reference sequence). The CDR3 consists of 15 residues. This CDR3 is CASSFTHGQGHGYTF. CDR3 coding DNA: TGTGCCAGCAGTTTTACCCACGGGCAGGGACATGGCTACACCTTC.

A word on this clone: This CDR3 is also generated by other DNA sequences in the sample. CDR3 coding DNA: TGTGCCAGCAGCTCTCGGACAGTCGCCTACGAGCAGTACTTC. Translation: CASSSRTVAYEQYF. The chain combines TRBV11-2 with TRBJ2-7; D might be TRBD1 (6 bases). V was shortened by 4 bases and J by 2 bases, with 12 bases between the two germline ends. The CDR3 extends over 14 amino acids. Germline V gives CDR1 SGHAT, CDR2 FQNNGV. Variable domain in full (rest from reference TRBV11-2 and TRBJ2-7): EAGVAQSPRYKIIEKRQSVAFWCNPISGHATLYWYQQILGQGPKLLIQFQNNGVVDDSQLPKDRFSAERLKGVDSTLKIQPAKLEDSAVYLCASSSRTVAYEQYFGPGTRLTVT.

The gene calls are TRBV4-1 and TRBJ1-2; D is possibly TRBD1 (5 bases). Trimming stripped 3 bases from V and 4 bases from J, with 15 bases between. Germline assignment: CDR1 MGHRA and CDR2 YSYEKL. The CDR3 loop spans 15 amino acids. CDR3 coding DNA: TGCGCCAGCAGCCACAATCTAGGACAAAGCTATGGCTACACCTTC. It yields the protein CASSHNLGQSYGYTF.

The genes are TRBV6-6 and TRBJ2-7; D ambiguous. V was clipped by 6 bases and J by 3 bases, with 12 bases between them. CDR1 and CDR2 (germline): MNHNY, SVGAGI (reference sequence). This CDR3 region has 13 residues. This chain's CDR3 is CASSLLSGYEQYF. The DNA of the CDR3 is TGTGCCAGCAGCCTATTGTCAGGCTACGAGCAGTACTTC.

V gene TRBV6-5 combines with J gene TRBJ1-1; D not resolved. This CDR3 comprises 12 residues. Germline values: CDR1 MNHEY, CDR2 SVGAGI. The ends were cut back, 3 bases at V and 2 bases at J, with 4 bases in the middle. The CDR3 DNA is TGTGCCAGCAGTTATCGAAACACTGAAGCTTTCTTT. Protein sequence: CASSYRNTEAFF.